The source of this T cell receptor beta chain is a study of T cells in Graves' hyperthyroidism and ophthalmopathy. This clonotype was seen more than once but under ten times. RNA transcripts provided the source from which TCR beta CDR3 regions were amplified. The HTBI primer set drove a first-round RT-PCR of the TCR CDR3. TCRdb independently ran MiXCR on the multiplex PCR reads; one entry per CDR3 protein. The sample consists of around 420,000 distinct CDR3 sequences, roughly 14% of them appearing once. The CDR3 has 14 residues. V dropped 5 bases and J dropped 5; count of bases not matched to a gene: 8. CDR1 is DFQATT, CDR2 SNEGSKA, per germline (reference sequence).

Sequencing used blood. The chain has TRBV20-1 and TRBJ2-1, with 8 positions matching TRBD2. This TCR was recovered from a woman younger than 35 with Graves' hyperthyroidism. The CDR3, as DNA: TGCAGTGCTCCGAGCGGGAGTTCACACAATGAGCAGTTCTTC. The encoded protein is CSAPSGSSHNEQFF.